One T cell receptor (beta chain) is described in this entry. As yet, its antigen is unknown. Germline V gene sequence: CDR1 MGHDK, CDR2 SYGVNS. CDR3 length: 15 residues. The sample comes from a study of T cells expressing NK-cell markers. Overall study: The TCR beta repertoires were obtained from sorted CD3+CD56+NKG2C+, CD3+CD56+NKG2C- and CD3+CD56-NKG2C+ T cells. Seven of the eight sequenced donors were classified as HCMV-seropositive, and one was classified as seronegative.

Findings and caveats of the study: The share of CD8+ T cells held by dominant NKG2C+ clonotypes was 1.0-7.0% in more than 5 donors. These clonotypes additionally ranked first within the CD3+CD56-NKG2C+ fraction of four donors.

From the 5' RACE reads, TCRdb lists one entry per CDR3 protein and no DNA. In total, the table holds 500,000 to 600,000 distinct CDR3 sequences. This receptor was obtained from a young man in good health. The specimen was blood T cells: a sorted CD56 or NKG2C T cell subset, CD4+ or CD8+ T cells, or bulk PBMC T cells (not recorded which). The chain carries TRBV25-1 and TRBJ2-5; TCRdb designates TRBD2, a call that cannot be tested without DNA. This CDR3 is CASSEYSGSQETQYF.